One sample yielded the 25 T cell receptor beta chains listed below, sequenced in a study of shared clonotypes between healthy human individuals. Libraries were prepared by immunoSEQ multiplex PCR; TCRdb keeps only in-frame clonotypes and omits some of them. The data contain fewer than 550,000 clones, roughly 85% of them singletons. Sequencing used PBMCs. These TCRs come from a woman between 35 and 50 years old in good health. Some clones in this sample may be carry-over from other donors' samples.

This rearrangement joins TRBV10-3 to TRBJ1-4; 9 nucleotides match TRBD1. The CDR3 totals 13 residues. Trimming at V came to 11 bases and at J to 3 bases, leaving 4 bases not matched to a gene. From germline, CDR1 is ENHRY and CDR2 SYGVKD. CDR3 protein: CAARQGANEKLFF. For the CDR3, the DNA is TGTGCCGCACGACAGGGGGCTAATGAAAAACTGTTTTTT.

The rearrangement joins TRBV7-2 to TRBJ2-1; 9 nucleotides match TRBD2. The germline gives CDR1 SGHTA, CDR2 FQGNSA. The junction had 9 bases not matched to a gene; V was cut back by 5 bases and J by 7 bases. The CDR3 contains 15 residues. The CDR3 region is CASSPMAGGRNEQFF. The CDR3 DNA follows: TGTGCCAGCAGCCCCATGGCGGGAGGGCGAAATGAGCAGTTCTTC. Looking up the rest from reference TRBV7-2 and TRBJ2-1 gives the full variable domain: GAGVSQSPSNKVTEKGKDVELRCDPISGHTALYWYRQSLGQGLEFLIYFQGNSAPDKSGLPSDRFSAERTGGSVSTLTIQRTQQEDSAVYLCASSPMAGGRNEQFFGPGTRLTVL.

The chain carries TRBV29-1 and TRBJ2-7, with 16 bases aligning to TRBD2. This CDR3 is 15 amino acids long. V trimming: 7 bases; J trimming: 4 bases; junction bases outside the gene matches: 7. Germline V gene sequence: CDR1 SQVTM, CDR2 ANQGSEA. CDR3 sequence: CSALGTSGRDYEQYF. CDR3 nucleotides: TGCAGCGCCCTAGGGACTAGCGGGAGGGATTACGAGCAGTACTTC.

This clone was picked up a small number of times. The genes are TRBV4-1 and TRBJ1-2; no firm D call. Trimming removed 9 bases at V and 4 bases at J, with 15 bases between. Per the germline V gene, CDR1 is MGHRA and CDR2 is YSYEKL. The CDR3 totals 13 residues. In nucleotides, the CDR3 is TGCGCCAGTTCGGCTGGGGTGGGCTATGGCTACACCTTC. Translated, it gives CASSAGVGYGYTF.

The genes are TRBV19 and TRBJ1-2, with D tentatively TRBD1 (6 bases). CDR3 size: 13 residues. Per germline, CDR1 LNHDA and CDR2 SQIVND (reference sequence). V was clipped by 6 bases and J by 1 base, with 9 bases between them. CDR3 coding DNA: TGTGCCAGTAGCCGGGACAATAACTATGGCTACACCTTC. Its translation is CASSRDNNYGYTF.

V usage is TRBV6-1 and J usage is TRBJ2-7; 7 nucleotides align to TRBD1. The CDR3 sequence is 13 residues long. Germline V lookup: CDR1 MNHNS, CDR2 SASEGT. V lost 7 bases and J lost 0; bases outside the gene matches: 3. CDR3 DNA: TGTGCCAGCACCCGGGACAGCTCCTACGAGCAGTACTTC. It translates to CASTRDSSYEQYF.

CDR3: CASSLFQGDYNEQFF. In DNA form, the CDR3 reads TGTGCCAGCAGCTTATTCCAGGGGGATTACAATGAGCAGTTCTTC. The chain has TRBV7-6 and TRBJ2-1, with 7 nucleotides matching TRBD1. The CDR3 consists of 15 residues. With V trimmed by 2 bases and J by 4 bases, 5 bases remained unmatched. From germline, CDR1 is SGHVS and CDR2 FNYEAQ.

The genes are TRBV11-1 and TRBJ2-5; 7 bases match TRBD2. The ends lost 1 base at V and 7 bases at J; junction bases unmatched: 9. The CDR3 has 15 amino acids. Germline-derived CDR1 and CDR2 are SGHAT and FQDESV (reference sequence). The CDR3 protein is CASSLGASGIGTQYF. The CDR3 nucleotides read TGTGCCAGCAGCTTAGGGGCCAGCGGGATTGGGACCCAGTACTTC.

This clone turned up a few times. CDR3 bases: TGTGCCAGCAGCTTAGGCCACCAGGCCCATGGCTACACCTTC. Its protein is CASSLGHQAHGYTF. The chain joins TRBV7-9 to TRBJ1-2; no definite D call. Trimming cost V 1 base and J 6 bases, with 12 bases left between them. The CDR3 has 14 residues. Germline lookup yields CDR1 SEHNR and CDR2 FQNEAQ (reference sequence).

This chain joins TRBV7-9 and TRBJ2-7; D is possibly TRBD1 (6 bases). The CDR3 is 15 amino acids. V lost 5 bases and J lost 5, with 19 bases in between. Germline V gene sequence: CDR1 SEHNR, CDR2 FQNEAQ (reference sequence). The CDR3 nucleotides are TGTGCCAGCAGCCACCGACAGGTCTTTGGGGACGAGCAGTACTTC. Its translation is CASSHRQVFGDEQYF.

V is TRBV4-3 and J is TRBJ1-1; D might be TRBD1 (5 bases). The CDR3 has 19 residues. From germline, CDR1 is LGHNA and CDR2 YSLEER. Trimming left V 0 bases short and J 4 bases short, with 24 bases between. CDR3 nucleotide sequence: TGCGCCAGCAGCCAAGATCTAATCGGACAAGGGAGGACTAGCACTGAAGCTTTCTTT. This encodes CASSQDLIGQGRTSTEAFF.

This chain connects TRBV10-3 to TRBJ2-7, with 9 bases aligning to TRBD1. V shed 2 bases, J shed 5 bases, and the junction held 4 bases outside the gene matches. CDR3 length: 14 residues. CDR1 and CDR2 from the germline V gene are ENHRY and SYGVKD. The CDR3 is CAISEGQGLNEQYF. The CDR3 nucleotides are TGTGCCATCAGTGAGGGACAGGGGTTGAACGAGCAGTACTTC.

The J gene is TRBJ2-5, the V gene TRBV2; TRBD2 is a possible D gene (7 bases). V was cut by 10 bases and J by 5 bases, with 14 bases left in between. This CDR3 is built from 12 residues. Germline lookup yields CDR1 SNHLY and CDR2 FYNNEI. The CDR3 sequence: CATKGEGETQYF. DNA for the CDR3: TGTGCCACTAAGGGGGAGGGGGAGACCCAGTACTTC.

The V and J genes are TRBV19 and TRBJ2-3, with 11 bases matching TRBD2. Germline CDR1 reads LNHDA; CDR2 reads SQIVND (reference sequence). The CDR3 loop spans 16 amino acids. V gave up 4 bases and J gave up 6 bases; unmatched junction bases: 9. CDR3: CASSTGTSGRGDTQYF. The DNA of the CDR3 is TGTGCCAGTAGTACCGGGACTAGCGGCCGGGGCGATACGCAGTATTTT.

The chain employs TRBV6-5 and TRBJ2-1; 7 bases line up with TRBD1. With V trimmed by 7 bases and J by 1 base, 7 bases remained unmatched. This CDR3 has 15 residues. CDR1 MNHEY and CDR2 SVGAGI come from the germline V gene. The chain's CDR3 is CASTQATGSYNEQFF. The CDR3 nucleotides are TGTGCCAGCACCCAAGCGACAGGGTCCTACAATGAGCAGTTCTTC.

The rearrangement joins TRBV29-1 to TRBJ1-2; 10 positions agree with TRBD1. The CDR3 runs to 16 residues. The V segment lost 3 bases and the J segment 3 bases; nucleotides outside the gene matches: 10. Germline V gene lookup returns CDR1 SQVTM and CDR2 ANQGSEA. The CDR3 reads CSVDRGGTGEYYGYTF. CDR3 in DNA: TGCAGCGTTGATAGGGGCGGGACAGGGGAATACTATGGCTACACCTTC.

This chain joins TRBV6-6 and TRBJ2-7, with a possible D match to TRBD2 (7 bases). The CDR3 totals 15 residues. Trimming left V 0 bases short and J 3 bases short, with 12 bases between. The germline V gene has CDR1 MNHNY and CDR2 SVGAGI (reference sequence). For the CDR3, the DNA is TGTGCCAGCAGTTACTCGATAGGGGGGGACTACGAGCAGTACTTC. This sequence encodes CASSYSIGGDYEQYF.

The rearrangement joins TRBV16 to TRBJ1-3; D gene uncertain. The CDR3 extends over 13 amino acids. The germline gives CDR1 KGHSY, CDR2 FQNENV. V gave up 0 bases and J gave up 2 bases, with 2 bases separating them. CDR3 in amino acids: CASSQSAGNTIYF. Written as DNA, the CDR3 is TGTGCCAGCAGCCAATCCGCTGGAAACACCATATATTTT.

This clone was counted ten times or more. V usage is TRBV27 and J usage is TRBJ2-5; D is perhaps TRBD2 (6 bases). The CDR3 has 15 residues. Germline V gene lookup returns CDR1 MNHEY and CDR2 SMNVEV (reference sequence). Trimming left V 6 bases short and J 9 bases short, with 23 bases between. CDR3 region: CASSRPGTGVRAQYF. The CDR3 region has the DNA TGTGCCAGCAGCAGGCCCGGGACGGGGGTGCGGGCCCAGTACTTC.

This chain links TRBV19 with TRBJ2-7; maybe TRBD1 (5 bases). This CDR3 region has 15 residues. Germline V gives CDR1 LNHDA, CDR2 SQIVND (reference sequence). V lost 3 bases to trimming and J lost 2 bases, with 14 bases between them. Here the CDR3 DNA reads TGTGCCAGTAGTATCGGTGGACACAATACCTACGAGCAGTACTTC. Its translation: CASSIGGHNTYEQYF.

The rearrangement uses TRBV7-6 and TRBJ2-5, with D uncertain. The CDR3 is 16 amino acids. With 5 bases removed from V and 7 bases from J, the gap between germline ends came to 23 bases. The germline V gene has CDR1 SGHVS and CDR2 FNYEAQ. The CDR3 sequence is CASSTLRPENAGTQYF. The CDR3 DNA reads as TGTGCCAGCAGCACCCTCCGACCGGAAAATGCAGGGACCCAGTACTTC.

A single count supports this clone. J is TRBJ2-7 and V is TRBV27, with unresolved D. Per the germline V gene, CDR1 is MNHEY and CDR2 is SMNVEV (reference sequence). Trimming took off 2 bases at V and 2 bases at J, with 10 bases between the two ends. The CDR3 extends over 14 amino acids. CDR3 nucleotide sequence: TGTGCCAGCAGTTTAGGGGTCGGAGCCTACGAGCAGTACTTC. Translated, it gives CASSLGVGAYEQYF.

The CDR3 reads CASSLGGVSYEQYF. The DNA of the CDR3 is TGTGCCAGCAGTTTAGGCGGAGTATCGTACGAGCAGTACTTC. The V gene is TRBV28, the J gene TRBJ2-7; D ambiguous. The V end lost 2 bases, the J end lost 4 bases, and 12 bases lay between the germline ends. This CDR3 has 14 residues. Germline V gene sequence: CDR1 MDHEN, CDR2 SYDVKM.

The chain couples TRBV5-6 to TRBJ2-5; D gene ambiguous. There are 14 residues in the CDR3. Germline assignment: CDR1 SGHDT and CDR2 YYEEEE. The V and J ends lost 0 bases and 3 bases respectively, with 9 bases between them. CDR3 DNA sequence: TGTGCCAGCAGCTTGGGGCAGCCGGAAGAGACCCAGTACTTC. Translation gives CASSLGQPEETQYF.

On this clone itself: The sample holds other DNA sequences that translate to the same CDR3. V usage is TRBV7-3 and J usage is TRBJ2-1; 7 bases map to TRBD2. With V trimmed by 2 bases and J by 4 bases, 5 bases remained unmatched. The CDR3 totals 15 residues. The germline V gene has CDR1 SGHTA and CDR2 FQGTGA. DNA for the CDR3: TGTGCCAGCAGCTTAGGGGAGGGGCCATACAATGAGCAGTTCTTC. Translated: CASSLGEGPYNEQFF.